This T cell receptor (beta chain) was recovered during a study of blood T cell repertoires in COVID-19. How the authors handled the data: Amplification of reference gene primers provided the estimated nucleated cell counts. Sequencing used immunoSEQ multiplex PCR; TCRdb keeps in-frame clones, though not all of them. That table is the source of V, J and clone size, and D and trimming were worked out from the DNA. The sample consists of around 53,000 clones, 87% of them appearing once. V shed 5 bases and J shed 1 base, with 12 bases lying between them. Looked up from germline, CDR1 is LGHNT and CDR2 is FRNRAP. The CDR3 has 14 residues.

Sample: peripheral blood. This receptor was obtained from a man aged 50-60 years with acute or convalescent COVID-19. The chain recombines TRBV12-5 with TRBJ2-7, with D maybe TRBD1 (5 bases). In DNA, the CDR3 is TGTGCTAGTGGTGGGATTAAGGGGTCCTACGAGCAGTACTTC. This gives the protein CASGGIKGSYEQYF.